A single sample gave rise to the 26 T cell receptor beta chains below, sequenced in a study of blood T cell repertoires in COVID-19. The method was immunoSEQ multiplex PCR; TCRdb's version includes in-frame clones alone and lacks a portion of them. Of approximately 250,000 clones in the sample, around 86% were seen once. Sequenced material: peripheral blood. The receptors come from a man aged 35 to 55 with active or convalescent COVID-19.

The chain uses TRBV7-3 and TRBJ2-1; D call uncertain. V was clipped by 4 bases and J by 6 bases, with 7 bases between them. CDR3 length: 12 amino acids. The germline gives CDR1 SGHTA, CDR2 FQGTGA. DNA for the CDR3: TGTGCCAGCAGCTCCCCCGGCAATGAGCAGTTCTTC. Translating it yields CASSSPGNEQFF.

The chain links TRBV5-6 to TRBJ2-3, with 9 positions matching TRBD2. The germline CDR1 and CDR2 sequences are SGHDT and YYEEEE. The CDR3 has 16 residues. After removal of 2 bases from V and 0 bases from J, the junction contained 4 bases not matched to a gene. The CDR3 loop is CASSFLLAGSTDTQYF. For the CDR3, the DNA is TGTGCCAGCAGCTTCCTCCTAGCGGGGAGCACAGATACGCAGTATTTT.

The CDR3 region has the DNA TGTGCCAGCTCACCCGAAAACAGGGCTTCACCCCTCCACTTT. It specifies CASSPENRASPLHF. This sequence joins TRBV18 and TRBJ1-6; tentatively, D is TRBD1 (6 bases). V was clipped by 3 bases and J by 9 bases, with 12 bases between them. The CDR3 spans 14 residues. Germline CDR1 reads KGHSH; CDR2 reads LQKENI.

This rearrangement joins TRBV28 to TRBJ2-7; TRBD2 is a possible D gene (5 bases). V lost 5 bases and J 6 bases, leaving 20 bases between the germline ends. CDR1 and CDR2 (germline): MDHEN, SYDVKM. The CDR3 has 15 amino acids. The CDR3 bases are TGTGCCAGCAGTCGATCCACCGAGGGTGATGGCGAGCAGTACTTC. Translated, it gives CASSRSTEGDGEQYF.

The chain joins TRBV10-2 to TRBJ2-3; 10 bases fit TRBD2. The CDR3 runs 15 residues. J gave up 0 bases and V 5 bases, and 2 bases lay outside the gene matches. Looked up from germline, CDR1 is WSHSY and CDR2 is SAAADI. CDR3 in amino acids: CASSWTSGSTDTQYF. CDR3 sequence (DNA): TGCGCCAGCAGTTGGACTAGCGGTAGCACAGATACGCAGTATTTT.

The J gene is TRBJ2-7, the V gene TRBV10-3; 9 bases match TRBD1. The ends lost 6 bases at V and 6 bases at J; junction bases unmatched: 6. This CDR3 is 13 amino acids long. Germline V gene lookup returns CDR1 ENHRY and CDR2 SYGVKD. Here the CDR3 reads CAIRSGQGGEQYF. Here the CDR3 DNA reads TGTGCCATCAGGTCGGGACAGGGAGGCGAGCAGTACTTC.

CDR3 region: CASSPSGGHGYTF. The DNA for the CDR3 is TGTGCCAGCAGCCCCTCCGGCGGCCATGGCTACACCTTC. V gene TRBV5-5 combines with J gene TRBJ1-2; D not resolved. V lost 4 bases and J 6 bases, leaving 13 bases between the germline ends. This CDR3 has 13 residues. The germline CDR1 and CDR2 sequences are SGHKS and YYEKEE (reference sequence).

This chain joins TRBV6-1 and TRBJ2-5, with TRBD2 identical over 8 bases. Germline CDR1 MNHNS, CDR2 SASEGT. The CDR3 has 14 amino acids. Trimming at V came to 2 bases and at J to 4 bases, leaving 3 bases not matched to a gene. This chain's CDR3 is CASSESGGVETQYF. CDR3 DNA sequence: TGTGCCAGCAGTGAAAGCGGGGGAGTAGAGACCCAGTACTTC.

The J gene is TRBJ2-2, the V gene TRBV19, with D tentatively TRBD2 (5 bases). This CDR3 spans 14 amino acids. Trimming cost V 6 bases and J 5 bases, with 13 bases left between them. The V gene's germline CDR1 is LNHDA and CDR2 SQIVND (reference sequence). The CDR3, as DNA: TGTGCCAGTAGGCCACTAGAGGGAACCGGGGAGCTGTTTTTT. Amino acids: CASRPLEGTGELFF.

The genes are TRBV5-1 and TRBJ1-3; 9 nucleotides match TRBD1. Germline V gives CDR1 SGHRS, CDR2 YFSETQ. The J segment lost 10 bases and the V segment lost 4 bases, leaving 15 bases of the junction unmatched. This CDR3 is built from 16 residues. This CDR3 is CASSPTGGSGGRTIYF. The CDR3, as DNA: TGCGCCAGCAGCCCTACAGGGGGCTCAGGTGGGAGGACCATATATTTT.

The chain uses TRBV5-1 and TRBJ2-4; maybe TRBD1 (5 bases). Germline V CDR1 and CDR2: SGHRS, YFSETQ. This CDR3 comprises 15 residues. The V and J ends lost 3 bases and 0 bases respectively, with 10 bases between them. The CDR3: CASSYPREAKNIQYF. The CDR3 nucleotides read TGCGCCAGCAGCTACCCCAGGGAAGCCAAAAACATTCAGTACTTC. Complete variable domain (other parts from reference TRBV5-1 and TRBJ2-4): KAGVTQTPRYLIKTRGQQVTLSCSPISGHRSVSWYQQTPGQGLQFLFEYFSETQRNKGNFPGRFSGRQFSNSRSEMNVSTLELGDSALYLCASSYPREAKNIQYFGAGTRLSVL.

The chain recombines TRBV4-1 with TRBJ1-4; D gene ambiguous. The V gene lost 4 bases and the J gene lost 0 bases, with 9 bases spanning the gap. Germline V gene lookup returns CDR1 MGHRA and CDR2 YSYEKL. The CDR3 is made up of 15 amino acids. Here the CDR3 DNA reads TGCGCCAGCAGCCCACACGGGACAACTAATGAAAAACTGTTTTTT. Its translation is CASSPHGTTNEKLFF.

The chain is built from TRBV5-1 and TRBJ2-5, with TRBD2 matching 8 bases. Losses at the gene ends were 4 bases for V and 5 bases for J; bases not matched to a gene: 10. The germline CDR1 and CDR2 sequences are SGHRS and YFSETQ. The CDR3 is 15 residues long. The CDR3 sequence is CASSDPGTSHETQYF. DNA of the CDR3: TGCGCCAGCAGCGACCCCGGGACTAGTCACGAGACCCAGTACTTC.

This clone was seen more than once but under ten times. The CDR3 bases are TGTGCCAGCAGTGAAGCTAGACAGGGGTCGAGAAACACCATATATTTT. As protein: CASSEARQGSRNTIYF. V and J are TRBV6-1 and TRBJ1-3, with TRBD1 identical over 8 bases. The V segment lost 0 bases and the J segment 5 bases; nucleotides outside the gene matches: 6. Germline loops: CDR1 MNHNS, CDR2 SASEGT. The CDR3 extends over 16 amino acids.

V gene TRBV29-1 combines with J gene TRBJ1-2; 9 nucleotides agree with TRBD1. The CDR3 sequence is 13 residues long. The germline V gene encodes CDR1 SQVTM and CDR2 ANQGSEA. V was pared by 1 base and J by 7 bases, with 4 bases of the junction left unmatched. The CDR3 is CSVEGTGVSGYTF. The CDR3 DNA sequence: TGCAGCGTTGAAGGGACAGGGGTGTCTGGCTACACCTTC.

J is TRBJ1-6 and V is TRBV6-1, with a weak D call TRBD1 (6 bases). V lost 2 bases, J lost 7 bases, and 15 bases lay in between. Germline CDR1 and CDR2: MNHNS and SASEGT. This CDR3 is built from 16 residues. In DNA, the CDR3 is TGTGCCAGCAGTGAATTTGTGGGACACGGGAATTCACCCCTCCACTTT. The encoded protein is CASSEFVGHGNSPLHF.

The chain is built from TRBV11-2 and TRBJ1-1, with a weak D call TRBD1 (6 bases). V was pared by 4 bases and J by 5 bases, with 14 bases between. Germline CDR1 SGHAT, CDR2 FQNNGV. The CDR3 length is 14 residues. This CDR3 reads CASSSNRVGTEAFF. The CDR3 DNA is TGTGCCAGCAGCTCCAACAGGGTCGGGACTGAAGCTTTCTTT.

The V and J genes are TRBV11-2 and TRBJ2-5, with TRBD2 matching 8 bases. The junction had 8 bases not matched to a gene; V was cut back by 4 bases and J by 4 bases. Per the germline V gene, CDR1 is SGHAT and CDR2 is FQNNGV. This CDR3 has 15 residues. CDR3 in DNA: TGTGCCAGCAGCTCTCCGGGACTAGGAGGAGAGACCCAGTACTTC. As protein: CASSSPGLGGETQYF.

Comments on this clone: Other DNA variants within this sample encode the same CDR3. This rearrangement joins TRBV7-9 to TRBJ2-5; unclear D gene. The germline CDR1 and CDR2 sequences are SEHNR and FQNEAQ (reference sequence). V was clipped by 5 bases and J by 5 bases, with 6 bases between them. The CDR3 is 11 residues long. CDR3 sequence reads: CASSRRETQYF. In DNA form, the CDR3 reads TGTGCCAGCAGCCGCAGGGAGACCCAGTACTTC.

The chain employs TRBV27 and TRBJ2-2, with D maybe TRBD2 (6 bases). The germline V and J ends were trimmed by 5 bases and 0 bases, with 13 bases remaining between them. This CDR3 is 16 amino acids long. Germline V CDR1 and CDR2: MNHEY, SMNVEV (reference sequence). The CDR3 region is CASSPGLRSNTGELFF. CDR3 DNA sequence: TGTGCCAGCAGTCCCGGACTAAGGTCGAACACCGGGGAGCTGTTTTTT.

The rearrangement links TRBV11-3 to TRBJ2-1; 7 nucleotides align to TRBD1. The CDR3 has 14 amino acids. The ends lost 5 bases at V and 5 bases at J; junction bases unmatched: 6. Germline CDR1 SGHNT, CDR2 YENEEA. CDR3 loop: CASSRPGQHNEQFF. As DNA, the CDR3 is TGTGCCAGCAGCCGCCCGGGACAGCACAATGAGCAGTTCTTC.

This chain links TRBV11-2 with TRBJ2-1, with D possibly being TRBD2 (6 bases). The germline V and J ends were trimmed by 3 bases and 0 bases, with 12 bases remaining between them. CDR1 and CDR2 (germline): SGHAT, FQNNGV. This CDR3 is 16 amino acids long. This CDR3 reads CASSFPPEGSYNEQFF. The CDR3 region has the DNA TGTGCCAGCAGCTTCCCCCCGGAGGGCTCCTACAATGAGCAGTTCTTC.

This clone was counted a single time. V is TRBV30 and J is TRBJ2-1, with 8 positions matching TRBD1. CDR1 GTSNPN and CDR2 SVGIG come from the germline V gene (reference sequence). The CDR3 is 15 amino acids. J was trimmed by 3 bases and V by 1 base; bases with no gene match: 5. This chain's CDR3 is CAWSGRDRFYNEQFF. CDR3 in DNA: TGTGCCTGGAGTGGAAGGGACAGGTTCTACAATGAGCAGTTCTTC.

The genes are TRBV24-1 and TRBJ1-6, with D unresolved. The germline gives CDR1 KGHDR, CDR2 SFDVKD. V lost 5 bases and J 9 bases, leaving 10 bases between the germline ends. The CDR3 runs to 13 residues. CDR3 loop: CATSVSASSPLHF. The CDR3 DNA follows: TGTGCCACCAGTGTCTCGGCTAGTTCACCCCTCCACTTT.

V usage is TRBV14 and J usage is TRBJ1-1, with D unclear. V lost 3 bases and J 6 bases, leaving 17 bases between the germline ends. CDR1 is SGHDN, CDR2 FVKESK, per germline. This CDR3 contains 15 residues. DNA for the CDR3: TGTGCCAGCAGCCAGTCAGGACGGGGAGGAGCTGAAGCTTTCTTT. Translating gives CASSQSGRGGAEAFF.

The chain couples TRBV11-2 to TRBJ2-7, with D possibly matching TRBD2 (6 bases). Trimming shortened V by 4 bases and J by 5 bases, and 18 bases separated the two germline ends. The CDR3 has 15 amino acids. Germline CDR1 and CDR2: SGHAT and FQNNGV. The CDR3 sequence is CASSSLAGWAHEQYF. The CDR3 DNA reads as TGTGCCAGCAGCTCACTAGCAGGGTGGGCGCACGAGCAGTACTTC.